The T cell receptor (beta chain) under discussion was sequenced for a study of shared clonotypes between healthy human individuals. Findings and limits, study-wide: Generally, naive subsets (rather than memory subsets) showed larger estimated richness. Tissues were not sampled, only blood, and their repertoires likely differ. Deeper or shallower sequencing was expected to change how clonotypes are shared among donors.

With respect to this clone: Antigen specificity is unknown.

Replicate PCRs run on sorted subsets employed 200 ng DNA, 30,000 to 35,000 T cell genomes. Repertoires were generated with immunoSEQ multiplex PCR, while TCRdb's copy carries only in-frame clones and drops some. This sample has hundreds of thousands of clones, with 95% to 97% found just once. Cells designated naive CD8 were CD45RO-negative and were positively selected for CCR7, with terminally differentiated effector memory CD45RA+ cells excluded. The source is a woman in her 30s in good health. Specimen: naive CD8+ T cells sorted from blood.

The CDR3 bases are TGTGCCAGCAGTCCTAGCGGGAGCCCGGCTGAGCAGTTCTTC. It yields the protein CASSPSGSPAEQFF. V and J are TRBV27 and TRBJ2-1; 10 bases align to TRBD2. The germline gives CDR1 MNHEY, CDR2 SMNVEV (reference sequence). The CDR3 sequence is 14 residues long. The trim removed 5 bases at V and 9 bases at J, leaving 7 bases unmatched.